The 28 T cell receptor beta chains listed next were all sequenced from one sample in a study of neurological immune-mediated disorders (dated 2019 in TCRdb). Libraries were constructed by 5' RACE. Instrument on record: Illumina HiSeq 2500. TCRdb cleaned the public reads at Q25 with fastp, built clones with MiXCR and kept in-frame beta chains. A single entry per CDR3 protein holds the most common genes and DNA from its merged rows. The sample includes approximately 30,000 distinct CDR3 sequences, with under 6% observed a single time. The ten largest clones capture approximately 2.1% of the sample. The sample was CD4+ T cells from blood. These receptors all stem from a woman in her forties or fifties in good health.

V and J are TRBV20-1 and TRBJ2-2; D ambiguous. The CDR3 sequence is 13 residues long. V lost 4 bases and J 2 bases, leaving 8 bases between the germline ends. Germline CDR1 is DFQATT and CDR2 is SNEGSKA (reference sequence). CDR3 protein: CSAMGRNTGELFF. The CDR3 DNA sequence: TGCAGTGCTATGGGTAGAAACACCGGGGAGCTGTTTTTT.

This clonotype was counted ten times or more. The chain combines TRBV7-2 with TRBJ1-2; D is ambiguous. Germline V lookup: CDR1 SGHTA, CDR2 FQGNSA. V lost 8 bases and J 4 bases, leaving 11 bases between the germline ends. The CDR3 loop spans 12 amino acids. CDR3 region: CASEGWSYGYTF. The CDR3 DNA is TGTGCCAGCGAGGGCTGGTCCTATGGCTACACCTTC.

This clonotype was recorded at least ten times. The chain links TRBV2 to TRBJ2-5, with a possible D match to TRBD2 (6 bases). This CDR3 has 15 amino acids. Trimming cost V 7 bases and J 4 bases, with 19 bases left between them. Germline loops: CDR1 SNHLY, CDR2 FYNNEI. CDR3 DNA sequence: TGTGCCAGCATCCGGGGGAGCGTTGGTGGAGAGACCCAGTACTTC. Translation gives CASIRGSVGGETQYF.

This clonotype was picked up many times. The chain has TRBV7-9 and TRBJ1-5; maybe TRBD1 (5 bases). Deletions cut 5 bases from V and 4 bases from J, with 12 bases between. The CDR3 runs 14 residues. In germline, CDR1 is SEHNR, CDR2 FQNEAQ (reference sequence). The CDR3 region has the DNA TGTGCCAGCAGCGGGACGGAACTTAATCAGCCCCAGCATTTT. Residues: CASSGTELNQPQHF.

Ten or more counts support this clonotype. The rearrangement joins TRBV12-3 or TRBV12-4 to TRBJ1-1; D gene uncertain. Trimming took off 3 bases at V and 0 bases at J, with 8 bases between the two ends. There are 14 residues in the CDR3. CDR3 loop: CASSLGLLNTEAFF. CDR3 coding DNA: TGTGCCAGCAGTTTGGGGTTACTGAACACTGAAGCTTTCTTT.

Sample share makes this clonotype medium-sized. The gene calls are TRBV29-1 and TRBJ2-1, with a possible D match to TRBD2 (6 bases). The germline V gene encodes CDR1 SQVTM and CDR2 ANQGSEA. Trimming pared 6 bases from V and 7 bases from J, leaving 10 bases between. The CDR3 extends over 11 amino acids. The CDR3 DNA reads TGCAGCGTCTACGGGGGAAATGAGCAGTTCTTC. Translated: CSVYGGNEQFF.

This clonotype occurred many times. Since a much larger clone is just one base distant, this may be a read error. This chain uses TRBV28 with TRBJ2-3; maybe TRBD1 (6 bases). Trimming stripped 10 bases from V and 0 bases from J, with 26 bases between. Germline CDR1 reads MDHEN; CDR2 reads SYDVKM. CDR3 length equals 18 residues. The CDR3 protein is CATEASRGPSLSTDTQYF. The DNA for the CDR3 is TGTGCCACGGAGGCTAGCAGGGGACCTTCCCTGAGCACAGATACGCAGTATTTT.

The gene calls are TRBV14 and TRBJ2-1; TRBD2 agrees at 9 bases. The J segment lost 7 bases and the V segment lost 4 bases, leaving 11 bases of the junction unmatched. This CDR3 contains 16 residues. CDR1 SGHDN and CDR2 FVKESK come from the germline V gene. CDR3 coding DNA: TGTGCCAGCAGCCCCACCGGGAGCGGGGGGAGGAATGAGCAGTTCTTC. Amino acid sequence: CASSPTGSGGRNEQFF.

This clonotype was seen at least ten times. The V call is TRBV6-1, the J call TRBJ2-3, with TRBD1 identical over 9 bases. The J segment lost 4 bases and the V segment lost 8 bases, leaving 10 bases of the junction unmatched. The CDR3 extends over 15 amino acids. The germline V gene has CDR1 MNHNS and CDR2 SASEGT. CDR3 sequence: CASQFRDRVPDTQYF. The CDR3 coding sequence is TGTGCCAGCCAATTCCGGGACAGGGTTCCAGATACGCAGTATTTT.

This clonotype was seen repeatedly, ten times or more. In nucleotides, the CDR3 is TGTGCCAGCAGCGGGAGTGTCTCCTACGAGCAGTACTTC. Its protein product is CASSGSVSYEQYF. The chain recombines TRBV12-3 or TRBV12-4 with TRBJ2-7; the D gene is possibly TRBD2 (6 bases). V was clipped by 6 bases and J by 0 bases, with 9 bases between them. The CDR3 has 13 residues.

By proportion, this clonotype is medium-sized. The rearrangement joins TRBV5-1 to TRBJ2-7; TRBD1 matches at 7 bases. The V gene end was trimmed by 2 bases and the J gene end by 2 bases; junction bases not matched to a gene: 1. From germline, CDR1 is SGHRS and CDR2 YFSETQ. The CDR3 is made up of 13 amino acids. CDR3 sequence reads: CASSFDRAYEQYF. CDR3 in DNA: TGCGCCAGCAGCTTTGACAGGGCCTACGAGCAGTACTTC.

In its sample, this clonotype was seen many times. The V gene is TRBV28, the J gene TRBJ2-7; tentatively, D is TRBD1 or TRBD2 (5 bases each). Germline V gene lookup returns CDR1 MDHEN and CDR2 SYDVKM. Trimming stripped 6 bases from V and 5 bases from J, with 17 bases between. The CDR3 extends over 14 amino acids. The CDR3 region is CASSVEIRGHEQYF. The CDR3 DNA follows: TGTGCCAGCAGCGTAGAGATACGGGGACACGAGCAGTACTTC. The complete variable domain, with remaining parts taken from reference TRBV28 and TRBJ2-7, reads DVKVTQSSRYLVKRTGEKVFLECVQDMDHENMFWYRQDPGLGLRLIYFSYDVKMKEKGDIPEGYSVSREKKERFSLILESASTNQTSMYLCASSVEIRGHEQYFGPGTRLTVT.

The chain has TRBV4-1 and TRBJ2-2; D is unclear. CDR1 is MGHRA, CDR2 YSYEKL, per germline. V lost 1 base to trimming and J lost 5 bases, with 11 bases between them. CDR3 length: 15 amino acids. CDR3 in DNA: TGCGCCAGCAGCCAAGTGAACCGGATGACCGGGGAGCTGTTTTTT. Its translation: CASSQVNRMTGELFF.

There are many counts of this clonotype. The rearrangement links TRBV20-1 to TRBJ2-3, with D maybe TRBD1 (6 bases). Germline CDR1 DFQATT, CDR2 SNEGSKA (reference sequence). Trimming removed 4 bases from V and 2 bases from J, with 10 bases in between. There are 13 residues in the CDR3. DNA of the CDR3: TGCAGTGCTATAGACAGGATCACAGATACGCAGTATTTT. It codes for CSAIDRITDTQYF.

This clonotype was counted ten times or more. This sequence joins TRBV6-2 or TRBV6-3 and TRBJ2-1; D remains ambiguous. Germline CDR1 is MNHEY and CDR2 is SVGEGT. The CDR3 runs to 13 residues. Trimming stripped 5 bases from V and 12 bases from J, with 17 bases between. Here the CDR3 reads CASSSPLSESQFF. The CDR3, as DNA: TGTGCCAGCAGTAGCCCTCTGAGCGAGTCGCAGTTCTTC.

This clonotype was counted ten times or more. This chain uses TRBV20-1 with TRBJ2-1; 7 bases fit TRBD2. This CDR3 comprises 14 residues. Unmatched junction bases numbered 11, after V lost 2 bases and J lost 10 bases. Looked up from germline, CDR1 is DFQATT and CDR2 is SNEGSKA (reference sequence). Here the CDR3 reads CSARWGGGRQEQFF. The CDR3 DNA follows: TGCAGTGCTAGATGGGGGGGGGGACGGCAAGAGCAGTTCTTC.

This clonotype has at least ten counts. The chain uses TRBV2 and TRBJ2-1, with 10 bases lining up with TRBD2. CDR3 size: 15 residues. Germline CDR1 and CDR2: SNHLY and FYNNEI. V dropped 6 bases and J dropped 3; count of bases not matched to a gene: 5. The CDR3 DNA reads as TGTGCCAGCAGCCAAGCGGGAGGGGGCTACAATGAGCAGTTCTTC. Its protein is CASSQAGGGYNEQFF.

This clonotype is termed medium-sized. The gene calls are TRBV20-1 and TRBJ2-5, with 9 bases identical to TRBD2. V trimming: 4 bases; J trimming: 4 bases; junction bases outside the gene matches: 7. CDR1 and CDR2 (germline): DFQATT, SNEGSKA (reference sequence). CDR3 length equals 14 residues. In nucleotides, the CDR3 is TGCAGTGCTATTGACTTAGCGGGAGTAGAGACCCAGTACTTC. Residues: CSAIDLAGVETQYF.

This clonotype appeared many times. The chain is built from TRBV5-1 and TRBJ2-3; either TRBD1 or TRBD2 may supply D (6 bases each). The germline CDR1 and CDR2 sequences are SGHRS and YFSETQ. V was cut by 5 bases and J by 0 bases, with 25 bases left in between. This CDR3 spans 19 amino acids. CDR3 sequence (DNA): TGCGCCAGCAGAGACGGACAGAAGACCGGGAGAGTGAGCACAGATACGCAGTATTTT. Protein product: CASRDGQKTGRVSTDTQYF.

The table lists this clonotype with many counts. The chain carries TRBV5-4 and TRBJ2-5; D is unclear. V lost 5 bases to trimming and J lost 2 bases, with 16 bases between them. The CDR3 extends over 15 amino acids. CDR1 and CDR2 (germline): SGHNT, YYREEE (reference sequence). The CDR3 loop reads CASSREIPTQETQYF. CDR3 nucleotides: TGTGCCAGCAGTCGTGAAATTCCGACTCAAGAGACCCAGTACTTC.

This clonotype was observed once. The chain carries TRBV5-1 and TRBJ2-7; D gene uncertain. Trimming stripped 0 bases from V and 2 bases from J, with 12 bases between. The CDR3 has 15 residues. Germline CDR1 is SGHRS and CDR2 is YFSETQ. The CDR3 DNA reads TGCGCCAGCAGCTTGGTCTCAGATCCAGCCTACGAGCAGTACTTC. It specifies CASSLVSDPAYEQYF.

This clonotype was recorded many times. V usage is TRBV7-3 and J usage is TRBJ1-1; D gene uncertain. The CDR3 consists of 16 residues. Germline V lookup: CDR1 SGHTA, CDR2 FQGTGA. Trimming left V 1 base short and J 6 bases short, with 18 bases between. The CDR3 region has the DNA TGTGCCAGCAGCTTAAAGGCCTCAGCCCGAGGATCTGAAGCTTTCTTT. This translates into CASSLKASARGSEAFF. The complete variable domain, with remaining parts taken from reference TRBV7-3 and TRBJ1-1, reads GAGVSQTPSNKVTEKGKYVELRCDPISGHTALYWYRQSLGQGPEFLIYFQGTGAADDSGLPNDRFFAVRPEGSVSTLKIQRTERGDSAVYLCASSLKASARGSEAFFGQGTRLTVV.

The table lists this clonotype with many counts. The chain is built from TRBV30 and TRBJ2-1, with TRBD2 as a possible D gene (6 bases). Germline CDR1 and CDR2: GTSNPN and SVGIG (reference sequence). V lost 4 bases, J lost 6 bases, and 19 bases lay in between. The CDR3 totals 15 residues. In nucleotides, the CDR3 is TGTGCCTGGACCTCCCACGGGAGTTATGGCAATGAGCAGTTCTTC. Translating gives CAWTSHGSYGNEQFF.

This clonotype was seen at least ten times. The chain joins TRBV28 to TRBJ1-2; weak D call: TRBD1 (6 bases). The CDR3 is 12 residues long. Trimming stripped 11 bases from V and 1 base from J, with 11 bases between. CDR1 MDHEN and CDR2 SYDVKM come from the germline V gene. The CDR3 DNA follows: TGTGCCGGAGAGGGGGGTAACTATGGCTACACCTTC. Protein sequence: CAGEGGNYGYTF.

This clonotype was detected ten times or more. The V and J genes are TRBV20-1 and TRBJ1-1, with a tentative D call TRBD1 (6 bases). V shed 1 base and J shed 4 bases, with 22 bases lying between them. The CDR3 consists of 17 residues. In germline, CDR1 is DFQATT, CDR2 SNEGSKA (reference sequence). The CDR3 loop reads CSARGGAQGARSTEAFF. In nucleotides, the CDR3 is TGCAGTGCTAGAGGGGGGGCGCAGGGCGCTCGGAGCACTGAAGCTTTCTTT.

The sample holds many counts of this clonotype. The V call is TRBV5-1, the J call TRBJ2-1, with D possibly TRBD2 on 5 matching bases. This CDR3 spans 14 amino acids. Trimming took off 1 base at V and 7 bases at J, with 12 bases between the two ends. Germline V lookup: CDR1 SGHRS, CDR2 YFSETQ. The CDR3 coding sequence is TGCGCCAGCAGCTTGTCGGGGAGTAGTAATGAGCAGTTCTTC. As protein: CASSLSGSSNEQFF. The entire variable domain, with the rest obtained from reference TRBV5-1 and TRBJ2-1, is as follows: KAGVTQTPRYLIKTRGQQVTLSCSPISGHRSVSWYQQTPGQGLQFLFEYFSETQRNKGNFPGRFSGRQFSNSRSEMNVSTLELGDSALYLCASSLSGSSNEQFFGPGTRLTVL.

This clonotype has a count of ten or more. The rearrangement uses TRBV12-5 and TRBJ1-1; TRBD1 matches 10 bases. Germline CDR1 and CDR2: LGHNT and FRNRAP. After removal of 1 base from V and 6 bases from J, the junction contained 11 bases not matched to a gene. The CDR3 loop spans 17 amino acids. CDR3 nucleotide sequence: TGTGCTAGTGGTTTGGGGGGACAGGGGTTAGACGGACCTGAAGCTTTCTTT. Translating it yields CASGLGGQGLDGPEAFF.

There are many counts of this clonotype. The chain recombines TRBV20-1 with TRBJ1-5; the D is unclear. V was pared by 5 bases and J by 0 bases, with 17 bases between. Germline lookup yields CDR1 DFQATT and CDR2 SNEGSKA (reference sequence). The CDR3 length is 16 residues. CDR3 in DNA: TGCAGTGCTCAAACGCTAAAGGTCGATAGCAATCAGCCCCAGCATTTT. Protein product: CSAQTLKVDSNQPQHF.